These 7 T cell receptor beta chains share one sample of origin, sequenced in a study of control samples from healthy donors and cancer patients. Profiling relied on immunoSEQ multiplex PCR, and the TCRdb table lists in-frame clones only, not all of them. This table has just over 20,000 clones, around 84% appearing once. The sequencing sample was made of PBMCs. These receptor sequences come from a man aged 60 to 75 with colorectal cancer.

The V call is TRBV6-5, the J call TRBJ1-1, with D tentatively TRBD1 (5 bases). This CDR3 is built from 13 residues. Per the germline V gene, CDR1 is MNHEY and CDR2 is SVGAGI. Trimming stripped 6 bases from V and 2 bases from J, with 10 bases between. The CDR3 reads CASSGTVNTEAFF. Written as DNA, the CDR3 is TGTGCCAGCAGCGGGACGGTTAACACTGAAGCTTTCTTT.

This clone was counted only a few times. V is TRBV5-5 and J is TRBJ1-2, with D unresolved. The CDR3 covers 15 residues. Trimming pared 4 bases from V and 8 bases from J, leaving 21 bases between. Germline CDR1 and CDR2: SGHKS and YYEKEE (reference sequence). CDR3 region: CASSNGVEHRGGYTF. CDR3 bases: TGTGCCAGCAGCAATGGCGTGGAACATAGAGGAGGCTACACCTTC.

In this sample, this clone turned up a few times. CDR3 DNA: TGCAGTGCTAGTGCAGGGGACTATGGCTACACCTTC. This gives the protein CSASAGDYGYTF. V and J are TRBV20-1 and TRBJ1-2; TRBD1 is a possible D gene (6 bases). The V end lost 3 bases, the J end lost 3 bases, and 8 bases lay between the germline ends. The CDR3 consists of 12 residues. In germline, CDR1 is DFQATT, CDR2 SNEGSKA (reference sequence).

The CDR3 loop is CASSFMHGGPSTDTQYF. The CDR3 bases are TGTGCCAGCTCCTTTATGCACGGGGGACCGAGCACAGATACGCAGTATTTT. V is TRBV5-6 and J is TRBJ2-3, with D possibly being TRBD2 (6 bases). V was shortened by 7 bases and J by 0 bases, with 21 bases between the two germline ends. This CDR3 is 17 amino acids long. Germline values: CDR1 SGHDT, CDR2 YYEEEE. The full variable domain, with the rest looked up from reference TRBV5-6 and TRBJ2-3, is DAGVTQSPTHLIKTRGQQVTLRCSPKSGHDTVSWYQQALGQGPQFIFQYYEEEERQRGNFPDRFSGHQFPNYSSELNVNALLLGDSALYLCASSFMHGGPSTDTQYFGPGTRLTVL.

CDR3 region: CASSLNFYNLHF. Written as DNA, the CDR3 is TGTGCCAGCAGCTTAAATTTTTACAATCTCCACTTT. This chain joins TRBV11-2 and TRBJ1-6; D uncertain. Germline lookup yields CDR1 SGHAT and CDR2 FQNNGV. This CDR3 has 12 amino acids. With 2 bases removed from V and 16 bases from J, the gap between germline ends came to 12 bases. The full variable domain, completed using reference TRBV11-2 and TRBJ1-6, is EAGVAQSPRYKIIEKRQSVAFWCNPISGHATLYWYQQILGQGPKLLIQFQNNGVVDDSQLPKDRFSAERLKGVDSTLKIQPAKLEDSAVYLCASSLNFYNLHFGNGTRLTVT.

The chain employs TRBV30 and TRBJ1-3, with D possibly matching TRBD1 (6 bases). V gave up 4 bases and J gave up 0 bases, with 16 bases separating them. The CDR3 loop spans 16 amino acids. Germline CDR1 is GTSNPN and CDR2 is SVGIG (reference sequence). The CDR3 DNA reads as TGTGCCTGGACCTTAGGGGGTATCCTCTCTGGAAACACCATATATTTT. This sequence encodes CAWTLGGILSGNTIYF.

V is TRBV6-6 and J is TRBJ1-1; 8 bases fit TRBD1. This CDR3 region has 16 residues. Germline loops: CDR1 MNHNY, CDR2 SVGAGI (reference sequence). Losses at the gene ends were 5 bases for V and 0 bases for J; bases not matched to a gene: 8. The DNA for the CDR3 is TGTGCCAGCAGTCGTCCGAGGACAGGGTTGAACACTGAAGCTTTCTTT. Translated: CASSRPRTGLNTEAFF.